The following is a TCR beta chain sequence with its context. Only a few counts were recorded for this clone. Its antigen target is currently unknown. Per-base qualities were not stored, and no clone one base away is much larger. No immune events, such as infections, were documented for the healthy donors during the collection period. Time-dependent variance in a beta-binomial model of T-cell clone differential abundance was calibrated using healthy-donor blood repertoires as a training cohort. The training cohort was composed of around ten healthy donors, 3 female and 7 male. An age range of about 29 to 70 years, with an average of about 45 years, was recorded for the donors. Whole blood was collected from each healthy donor at three time points spaced about 14 days apart and obtained from a commercial supplier. For immunosequencing, genomic DNA was extracted from whole blood that had not been sorted.

The record originates from a study of identifying expanded T cells in peripheral blood (dated by TCRdb to the late 2010s). For the study in its entirety: Technical replicates were generated by sequencing separate aliquots of the same genomic DNA pool, with four replicates compared pairwise.

Including the terminal cysteine and phenylalanine, the CDR3 comprises 14 residues. The only DNA kept is the CDR3, 42 bases in frame from the first base. Reading the germline V gene gives CDR1 MNHNS and CDR2 SASEGT. V and J lose 9 bases and 3 bases, and a span of 16 bases separates them. Paper-wide results and their limitations: Across all healthy donors, variance in clone template counts between roughly two-week samples was found to increase significantly with total template count. The authors expected biological variance in healthy repertoires might increase further over much longer intervals such as months to years. About 1.1 differentially abundant clones were flagged by the binomial model between technical replicates, whereas about 16.4 and 19 were flagged over approximately two weeks and four weeks, respectively. Both the number of clones called differentially abundant and the false-positive rate were significantly reduced by the beta-binomial model across all healthy-donor time intervals.

The immunoSEQ Assay, which uses bias-controlled multiplex PCR amplification of genomic DNA, was used to profile TCRbeta CDR3 regions. Per the source publication's procedure: To quantify the absolute abundance of each unique TCRbeta CDR3 region, the sequences were collapsed and filtered. Two models were used to test differential abundance: a binomial model (Fisher-equivalent) and a beta-binomial model that adds time-dependent variance fitted from healthy donors. Clones with fewer than 5 combined templates were excluded, and clones with Benjamini-Hochberg FDR below 0.01 were called differentially abundant. In the beta-binomial model, variance was expressed as a function of the total template count across the two samples, in the form v = (b*log(k)+a)^2. Entries here come from immuneACCESS through TCRdb and include only in-frame sequences with V and J called. Some clones fail to appear in such tables; in the studies checked, an unresolved V gene covers under half of the shortfall, and the cause of the remainder is unknown. That table gives V, J and clone size, and the DNA gave D and trimming. The sample profile shows tens of thousands of clones; 84% of them were found once. The biggest ten clones account for about 18% of the sample.

The TCR sequence derives from a person aged 18 to 75 in good health. Specimen: blood. The rearranged chain carries TRBV6-1 and TRBJ2-3; the D gene is perhaps TRBD1 or TRBD2, each of them matching over 5 bases. The CDR3 region: CASGRDPSTDTQYF. The nucleotide sequence is TGTGCCAGTGGTAGGGACCCTTCGACAGATACGCAGTATTTT.